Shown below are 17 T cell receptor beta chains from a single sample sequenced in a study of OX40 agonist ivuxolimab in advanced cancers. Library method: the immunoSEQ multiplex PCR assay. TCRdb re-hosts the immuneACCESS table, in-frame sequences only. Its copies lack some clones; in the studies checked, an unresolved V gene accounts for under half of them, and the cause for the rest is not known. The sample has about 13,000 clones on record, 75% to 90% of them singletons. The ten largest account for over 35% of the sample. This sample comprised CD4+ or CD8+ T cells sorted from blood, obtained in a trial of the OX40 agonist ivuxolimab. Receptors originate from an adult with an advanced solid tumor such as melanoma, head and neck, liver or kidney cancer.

In nucleotides, the CDR3 is TGTGCCAGCAGTTATGTAGCGGGATCCTACAATGAGCAGTTCTTC. Translating it yields CASSYVAGSYNEQFF. The chain couples TRBV6-5 to TRBJ2-1, with TRBD2 matching 8 bases. V lost 3 bases to trimming and J lost 1 base; unmatched junction nucleotides: 2. This CDR3 has 15 residues. Germline V CDR1 and CDR2: MNHEY, SVGAGI.

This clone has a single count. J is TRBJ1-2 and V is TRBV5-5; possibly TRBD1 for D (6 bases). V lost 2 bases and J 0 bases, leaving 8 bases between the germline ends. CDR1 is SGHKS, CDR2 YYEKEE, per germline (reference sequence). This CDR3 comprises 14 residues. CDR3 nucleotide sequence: TGTGCCAGCAGCTTTGACAGGCCTAACTATGGCTACACCTTC. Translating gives CASSFDRPNYGYTF.

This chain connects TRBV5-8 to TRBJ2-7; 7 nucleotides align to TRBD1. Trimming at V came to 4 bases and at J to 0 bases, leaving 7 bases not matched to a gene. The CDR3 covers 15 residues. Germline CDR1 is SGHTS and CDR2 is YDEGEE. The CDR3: CASSPSTGTSYEQYF. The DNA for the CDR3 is TGTGCCAGCAGCCCTTCGACAGGGACCTCCTACGAGCAGTACTTC.

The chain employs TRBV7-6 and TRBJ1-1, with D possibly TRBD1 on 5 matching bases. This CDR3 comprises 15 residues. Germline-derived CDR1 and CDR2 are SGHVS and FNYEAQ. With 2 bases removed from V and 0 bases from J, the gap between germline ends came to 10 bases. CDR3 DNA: TGTGCCAGCAGCTTACGGGTAGGGGTGAACACTGAAGCTTTCTTT. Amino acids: CASSLRVGVNTEAFF.

The DNA of the CDR3 is TGTGCCAGCAGCCAAGAAGGTAGCGGGGGGGCAGATACGCAGTATTTT. Protein sequence: CASSQEGSGGADTQYF. The chain links TRBV4-2 to TRBJ2-3, with TRBD2 matching 11 bases. Looked up from germline, CDR1 is LGHNA and CDR2 is YNFKEQ. Trimming cost V 0 bases and J 4 bases; bases outside gene matches: 3. The CDR3 has 16 residues.

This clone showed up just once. The CDR3 region is CASSPPPTSSYNEQFF. In nucleotides, the CDR3 is TGTGCCAGCAGCCCCCCCCCAACTAGCTCCTACAATGAGCAGTTCTTC. This sequence joins TRBV13 and TRBJ2-1, with D perhaps TRBD2 (5 bases). Per the germline V gene, CDR1 is PRHDT and CDR2 is FYEKMQ (reference sequence). V was cut by 5 bases and J by 0 bases, with 14 bases left in between. CDR3 length: 16 residues.

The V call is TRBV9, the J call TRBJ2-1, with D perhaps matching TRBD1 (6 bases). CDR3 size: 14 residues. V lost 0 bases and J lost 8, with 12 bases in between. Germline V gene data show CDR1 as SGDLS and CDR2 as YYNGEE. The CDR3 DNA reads TGTGCCAGCAGCGTAGCTGGGGGCCCTGATGAGCAGTTCTTC. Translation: CASSVAGGPDEQFF.

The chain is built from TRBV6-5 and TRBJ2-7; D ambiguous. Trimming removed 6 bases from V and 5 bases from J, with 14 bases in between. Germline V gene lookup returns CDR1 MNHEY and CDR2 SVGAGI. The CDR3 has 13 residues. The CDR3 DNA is TGTGCCAGCAGCAAGTTCCATATCGACGAGCAGTACTTC. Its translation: CASSKFHIDEQYF.

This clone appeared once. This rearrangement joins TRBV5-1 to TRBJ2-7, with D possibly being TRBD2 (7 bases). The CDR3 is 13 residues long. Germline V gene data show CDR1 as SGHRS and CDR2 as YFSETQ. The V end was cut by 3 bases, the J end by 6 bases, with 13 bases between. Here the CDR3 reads CASSYLGGLEQYF. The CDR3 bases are TGCGCCAGCAGCTACCTCGGGGGGCTCGAGCAGTACTTC. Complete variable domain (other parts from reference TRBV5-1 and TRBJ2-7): KAGVTQTPRYLIKTRGQQVTLSCSPISGHRSVSWYQQTPGQGLQFLFEYFSETQRNKGNFPGRFSGRQFSNSRSEMNVSTLELGDSALYLCASSYLGGLEQYFGPGTRLTVT.

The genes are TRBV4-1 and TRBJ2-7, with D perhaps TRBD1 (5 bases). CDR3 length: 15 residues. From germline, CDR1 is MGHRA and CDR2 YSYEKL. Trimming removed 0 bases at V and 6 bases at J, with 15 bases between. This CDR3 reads CASSQDRAARGEQYF. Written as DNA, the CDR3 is TGCGCCAGCAGCCAAGACCGCGCAGCAAGGGGCGAGCAGTACTTC.

The CDR3 DNA sequence: TGTGCCAGCAGCTTAGTAACCTACGAGCAGTACTTC. Its translation is CASSLVTYEQYF. The chain links TRBV7-9 to TRBJ2-7; D is ambiguous. With 1 base removed from V and 2 bases from J, the gap between germline ends came to 3 bases. The CDR3 length is 12 residues. Germline V CDR1 and CDR2: SEHNR, FQNEAQ (reference sequence).

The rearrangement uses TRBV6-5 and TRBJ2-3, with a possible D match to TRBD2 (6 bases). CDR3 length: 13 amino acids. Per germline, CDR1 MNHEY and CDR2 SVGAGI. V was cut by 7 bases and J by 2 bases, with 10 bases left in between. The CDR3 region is CASMGDFTDTQYF. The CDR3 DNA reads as TGTGCCAGCATGGGGGACTTCACAGATACGCAGTATTTT.

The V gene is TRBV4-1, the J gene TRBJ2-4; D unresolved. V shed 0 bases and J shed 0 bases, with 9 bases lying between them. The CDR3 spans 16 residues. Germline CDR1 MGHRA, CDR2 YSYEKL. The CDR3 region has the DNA TGCGCCAGCAGCCAAGATGAGGTGCTAGCCAAAAACATTCAGTACTTC. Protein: CASSQDEVLAKNIQYF.

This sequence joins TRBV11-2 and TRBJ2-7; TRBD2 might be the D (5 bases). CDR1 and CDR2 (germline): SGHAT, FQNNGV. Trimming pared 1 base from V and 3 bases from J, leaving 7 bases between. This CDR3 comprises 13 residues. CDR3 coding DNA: TGTGCCAGCAGCTTAGCTAGCCACTACGAGCAGTACTTC. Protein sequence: CASSLASHYEQYF.

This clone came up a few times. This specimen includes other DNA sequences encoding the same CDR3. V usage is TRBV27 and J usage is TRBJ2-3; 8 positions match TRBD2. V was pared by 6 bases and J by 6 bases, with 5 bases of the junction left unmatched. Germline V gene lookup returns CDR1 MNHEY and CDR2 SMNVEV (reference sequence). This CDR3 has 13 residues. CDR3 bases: TGTGCCAGCAGCCCGACTAGCGAGGATACGCAGTATTTT. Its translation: CASSPTSEDTQYF.

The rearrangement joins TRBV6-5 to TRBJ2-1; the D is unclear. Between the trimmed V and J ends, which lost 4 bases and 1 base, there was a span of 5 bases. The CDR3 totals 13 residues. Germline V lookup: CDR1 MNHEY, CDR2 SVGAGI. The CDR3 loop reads CASSSSSYNEQFF. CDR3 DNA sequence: TGTGCCAGCAGTTCTTCTTCCTACAATGAGCAGTTCTTC.

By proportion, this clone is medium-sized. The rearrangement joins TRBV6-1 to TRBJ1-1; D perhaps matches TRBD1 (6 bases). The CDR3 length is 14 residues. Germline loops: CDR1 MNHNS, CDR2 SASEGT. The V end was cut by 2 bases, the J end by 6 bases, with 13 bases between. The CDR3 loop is CASSERTDYAEAFF. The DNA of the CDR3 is TGTGCCAGCAGTGAACGGACAGACTATGCTGAAGCTTTCTTT.